This T cell receptor beta chain was recovered during a study of beta chain features in type 1 diabetes. Study-level background: Healthy donors and patients had similar age, gender and cell yields.

This clone was counted a few times. Its target is unknown. Study results and caveats: Patients and controls would share equally any PCR tilt toward shorter templates.

Sequencing targeted expressed TCRB transcripts, as all isolated RNA had been reverse transcribed. The repertoire was sequenced with immunoSEQ multiplex PCR; TCRdb's copy has only in-frame clones and lacks some. The data contain 38,000 or so clones, around 64% of them singletons. Sequenced sample: Tregs from blood. This TCR came from a woman between 25 and 40 years old in good health.

The CDR3 nucleotides read TGTGCCAGCAGCCCCCCGGGAGCGTTGAACACTGAAGCTTTCTTT. It specifies CASSPPGALNTEAFF. The J gene is TRBJ1-1, the V gene TRBV14; D not resolved. There are 15 residues in the CDR3. The V end lost 4 bases, the J end lost 0 bases, and 12 bases lay between the germline ends. CDR1 and CDR2 (germline): SGHDN, FVKESK.